Given below is one TCR beta chain in context. The target antigen is unknown. Germline CDR1 reads SNHLY; CDR2 reads FYNNEI. The CDR3 spans 15 residues. V was shortened by 5 bases and J by 4 bases, with 17 bases between the two germline ends. The data derive from a study of metastatic and nonmetastatic thyroid tumors. TCRdb used MiXCR to call clones anew from the PCR reads. Among just over 15,000 clones listed, around a third were seen once. Patients underwent thyroid surgery, and none had received any treatment before it. Points from the study as a whole: Benign nodules were reported to have significantly lower TCR beta diversity than malignant thyroid tumors, in blood and tumor.

V usage is TRBV2 and J usage is TRBJ1-2; D ambiguous. The TCR was taken from a male donor with papillary thyroid cancer or a benign thyroid nodule (not recorded which). Some clones in this sample may be carry-over from other donors' samples. The sample was tumor tissue. CDR3 in DNA: TGTGCCAGCAGTATTGGACCCTCCGGGTTCTATGGCTACACCTTC. Translated, it gives CASSIGPSGFYGYTF.